This T cell receptor (beta chain) was sequenced during a study of T cell repertoires in cytomegalovirus infection. Study as a whole: Alongside well-studied HLA-B-restricted CMV epitopes, recently identified HLA-C-restricted CMV epitopes were also used. Public TCR beta signatures marked donors with CMV infection and the matching HLA.

A few counts support this clonotype. Antigen: not known. Study findings and constraints: The study identified carriers of CMV plus the relevant HLA from cumulative public TCR beta family frequency.

The CDR3 contains 15 residues. J was trimmed by 2 bases and V by 6 bases; bases with no gene match: 7. Germline-derived CDR1 and CDR2 are SEHNR and FQNEAQ (reference sequence). TCRdb fed the reads into MiXCR, producing one record per CDR3 protein. In the table there are some 920,000 distinct CDR3 sequences, roughly 31% of which are singletons. Sequenced material: cultured CD8+ T cells from PBMCs, taken from culture after CMV antigen stimulation. The clonotype comes from a human donor in good health (CMV status not recorded). Some clones in this sample may be carry-over from other donors' samples. This chain links TRBV7-9 with TRBJ2-7, with 10 bases fitting TRBD2. CDR3 nucleotide sequence: TGTGCCAGCAGGCCGCCTACTAGCGGGGCCTACGAGCAGTACTTC. Its translation: CASRPPTSGAYEQYF.